This is a list of T cell receptor beta chains from one sample in a study of T cell responses to AZD1222 COVID-19 vaccine. Assay: immunoSEQ multiplex PCR; the TCRdb copy retains only in-frame clones and omits some. Here the sample spans about 190,000 clones, 75% to 90% being singletons. The input for sequencing was peripheral blood, taken on day 0 of AZD1222 vaccination. The receptors were gathered from an adult in good health. Both conserved end residues are part of each CDR3. The order of the fields is V gene, clone size, D gene, J gene, CDR3 DNA, CDR3 protein. The D gene is left open where the match is weak. The size of a clone is reported for some rows only, either as once, few or many, or as a class for expanded clones.

TRBV28,NA,NA,TRBJ1-2,TGTGCCAGCAGTTCCCGGGACGGGGAAAACTATGGCTACACCTTC,CASSSRDGENYGYTF
TRBV4-1,NA,NA,TRBJ1-6,TGCGCCAGCAGTCGTGCGGGAGGCGTTGGTTCACCCCTCCACTTT,CASSRAGGVGSPLHF
TRBV15,NA,NA,TRBJ1-2,TGTGCCACCAGCAGAGATCCCCGGACTTATGGCTACACCTTC,CATSRDPRTYGYTF
TRBV10-3,NA,NA,TRBJ2-1,TGTGCCATCAGTGACTTCGTCGGGGTTAGGTCCTACAATGAGCAGTTCTTC,CAISDFVGVRSYNEQFF
TRBV6-5,once,NA,TRBJ2-2,TGTGCCAGCAGTTACTCAGGCACCGGGGAGCTGTTTTTT,CASSYSGTGELFF
TRBV5-1,NA,NA,TRBJ2-7,TGCGCCAGCAGCTTTGCAGGGGCGTCCTACGAGCAGTACTTC,CASSFAGASYEQYF
TRBV6-2/TRBV6-3,once,TRBD1,TRBJ2-7,TGTGCCAGCAGTGACGATGGACAGGTCGACGAGCAGTACTTC,CASSDDGQVDEQYF
TRBV9,NA,TRBD2,TRBJ2-3,TGTGCCAGCAGCACTAGCGGGGGACTCACAGATACGCAGTATTTT,CASSTSGGLTDTQYF
TRBV18,few,NA,TRBJ1-4,TGTGCCAGCTCACCATGGCCCCAGGATGGGGCTAATGAAAAACTGTTTTTT,CASSPWPQDGANEKLFF
TRBV7-2,NA,NA,TRBJ1-2,TGTGCCAGCAGCTTAGCGCCCCCGGGCGAATCCTATGGCTACACCTTC,CASSLAPPGESYGYTF
TRBV19,NA,TRBD1,TRBJ2-5,TGTGCCACTTCACCAGGGACAGGTGAAGAGACCCAGTACTTC,CATSPGTGEETQYF
TRBV5-5,NA,NA,TRBJ2-1,TGTGCCAGCAGCTTGATCTTCATCAGGGCCTCGGGCCAGGATGAGCAGTTCTTC,CASSLIFIRASGQDEQFF
TRBV7-9,once,NA,TRBJ2-3,TGTGCCAGCAGCTCAGGACACAGATATAGCACAGATACGCAGTATTTT,CASSSGHRYSTDTQYF
TRBV4-3,once,TRBD1,TRBJ1-6,TGCGCCAGCAGCCAGGCTGCAGGGGGTGTGGGTAATTCACCCCTCCACTTT,CASSQAAGGVGNSPLHF
TRBV19,NA,TRBD1,TRBJ1-4,TGTGCCAGTAGTAGCAGACAGGGAACTAATGAAAAACTGTTTTTT,CASSSRQGTNEKLFF
TRBV7-6,NA,NA,TRBJ2-3,TGTGCCAGCAGCTTAGCAGGGTTTGGGACAGATACGCAGTATTTT,CASSLAGFGTDTQYF
TRBV12-3/TRBV12-4,NA,NA,TRBJ2-2,TGTGCCAGCAGCCCCAACACCGGGGAGCTGTTTTTT,CASSPNTGELFF
TRBV3-1/TRBV3-2,NA,NA,TRBJ1-2,TGTGCCAGCAGCCAGGTGCAGGTCTATGGCTACACCTTC,CASSQVQVYGYTF
TRBV29-1,NA,NA,TRBJ2-3,TGCAGCGTTGAAGATCACGTAGATACGCAGTATTTT,CSVEDHVDTQYF
TRBV10-2,NA,TRBD1,TRBJ1-2,TGCGCCAGCAGGGGGGGACAGGGCCAAGCTAACTATGGCTACACCTTC,CASRGGQGQANYGYTF
TRBV12-3/TRBV12-4,NA,NA,TRBJ1-2,TGTGCCAGCAGTTTACCGGGGGACTATGGCTACACCTTC,CASSLPGDYGYTF
TRBV19,NA,TRBD1,TRBJ2-2,TGTGCCAGTAGTATTGGGCAGGGGGCGGTCGGGGAGCTGTTTTTT,CASSIGQGAVGELFF
TRBV27,NA,NA,TRBJ1-1,TGTGCCAGCAGTTTAATTGCGGGTAGGTTGGGGGGTGAAGCTTTCTTT,CASSLIAGRLGGEAFF
TRBV4-2,NA,NA,TRBJ2-5,TGTGCCAGCACCCTACAGAGGGGGGCGGGTGAGACCCAGTACTTC,CASTLQRGAGETQYF
TRBV7-6,NA,NA,TRBJ1-3,TGTGCCAGCAGCTTAATGATCTCTCTGGGCGACCTTAAGCAGAACACCATATATTTT,CASSLMISLGDLKQNTIYF
TRBV12-3/TRBV12-4,NA,TRBD1,TRBJ1-2,TGTGCCAGCAGCCGGACAGGGGGGAATGGCTACACCTTC,CASSRTGGNGYTF
TRBV7-3,once,TRBD1,TRBJ2-2,TGTGCCAGCAGCCCAATTGGGACAGAGGCCGGGGAGCTGTTTTTT,CASSPIGTEAGELFF
TRBV7-9,NA,NA,TRBJ1-1,TGTGCCAGCAGCCCGTCGACAGGTGACACTGAAGCTTTCTTT,CASSPSTGDTEAFF
TRBV7-9,NA,TRBD1,TRBJ1-4,TGTGCCAGCAGCTCCAACGGGACAGGGAGAATTGAAAAACTGTTTTTT,CASSSNGTGRIEKLFF